This TCR beta chain was sequenced during a study of blood T cell repertoires in COVID-19. As for the study in general: Samples of COVID-19 (acute and convalescent) were obtained from the United States, Italy and Spain.

CDR1 and CDR2 from the germline V gene are LGHNA and YSLEER. Trimming cost V 2 bases and J 6 bases; bases outside gene matches: 5. The CDR3 runs to 14 residues. Seattle's enrolled individuals joined amid active infection and were then monitored longitudinally. Under the authors' procedure: Estimation of nucleated cell counts relied on the amplification of reference gene primers. The protocol was immunoSEQ multiplex PCR, while the TCRdb copy is restricted to in-frame clones and leaves out a portion. For V, J and clone size, that table is used; D and trimming come from the DNA. The repertoire holds some 300,000 clones, with 90% as singletons.

The chain joins TRBV4-3 to TRBJ2-7; TRBD2 matches 9 bases. The receptor's source is a woman in her thirties or forties with COVID-19, enrolled during active disease. Source material: peripheral blood. In nucleotides, the CDR3 is TGCGCCAGCAGCCAATTAGCGGGAGCCAGCGAGCAGTACTTC. It specifies CASSQLAGASEQYF.